The rows below give T cell receptor beta chains drawn from one sample of a study of cytomegalovirus exposure and HLA in healthy donors. Libraries were prepared by immunoSEQ multiplex PCR; TCRdb keeps only in-frame clonotypes and omits some of them. The sample consists of 150,000 to 190,000 clones, roughly 84% of them appearing once. The sequenced sample consisted of PBMCs. These receptors were taken from a woman aged 18-30 years in good health and CMV-seronegative. Each CDR3 is given with its conserved first and last residue. D genes are given only for firm matches. Clone size is stated in some rows and not others, as once, few, many or a class when expanded.

clone size: .; D gene: .; V gene: TRBV7-2; J gene: TRBJ2-7; CDR3 protein: CASSWQGEAPYEQYF; CDR3 DNA: TGTGCCAGCAGCTGGCAGGGGGAGGCCCCCTACGAGCAGTACTTC
clone size: .; D gene: .; V gene: TRBV4-3; J gene: TRBJ1-4; CDR3 protein: CASSQDAGTNEKLFF; CDR3 DNA: TGCGCCAGCAGCCAAGATGCCGGGACTAATGAAAAACTGTTTTTT
clone size: once; D gene: TRBD2; V gene: TRBV29-1; J gene: TRBJ2-3; CDR3 protein: CSVVQAGLRTDTQYF; CDR3 DNA: TGCAGCGTTGTGCAAGCGGGGTTACGCACAGATACGCAGTATTTT
clone size: .; D gene: .; V gene: TRBV10-3; J gene: TRBJ1-2; CDR3 protein: CAISEGRESYGYTF; CDR3 DNA: TGTGCCATCAGTGAGGGTAGGGAGAGCTATGGCTACACCTTC
clone size: few; D gene: TRBD2; V gene: TRBV6-6; J gene: TRBJ2-1; CDR3 protein: CASSRDGGSNEQFF; CDR3 DNA: TGTGCCAGCTCGAGGGACGGGGGGTCCAATGAGCAGTTCTTC
clone size: .; D gene: .; V gene: TRBV9; J gene: TRBJ1-5; CDR3 protein: CASSSGLLSNQPQHF; CDR3 DNA: TGTGCCAGCAGCTCGGGACTCCTTAGCAATCAGCCCCAGCATTTT
clone size: .; D gene: TRBD1; V gene: TRBV19; J gene: TRBJ2-1; CDR3 protein: CATGGYSYNEQFF; CDR3 DNA: TGTGCCACAGGGGGCTACTCCTACAATGAGCAGTTCTTC
clone size: .; D gene: .; V gene: TRBV19; J gene: TRBJ2-1; CDR3 protein: CASSRGLLYHEQFF; CDR3 DNA: TGTGCCAGCTCCAGGGGACTACTTTATCATGAGCAGTTCTTC
clone size: .; D gene: .; V gene: TRBV5-1; J gene: TRBJ2-2; CDR3 protein: CASSNRQDPNTGELFF; CDR3 DNA: TGCGCCAGCAGCAATCGACAGGATCCGAACACCGGGGAGCTGTTTTTT
clone size: .; D gene: TRBD1; V gene: TRBV29-1; J gene: TRBJ1-5; CDR3 protein: CSVQGQGSNQPQHF; CDR3 DNA: TGCAGCGTCCAGGGACAGGGCTCAAATCAGCCCCAGCATTTT
clone size: .; D gene: .; V gene: TRBV2; J gene: TRBJ2-1; CDR3 protein: CASSMRAGNNEQFF; CDR3 DNA: TGTGCCAGCAGTATGAGGGCTGGAAACAATGAGCAGTTCTTC
clone size: .; D gene: .; V gene: TRBV30; J gene: TRBJ1-3; CDR3 protein: CAWGTGRAGNTIYF; CDR3 DNA: TGTGCCTGGGGAACAGGGAGGGCTGGAAACACCATATATTTT
clone size: .; D gene: .; V gene: TRBV9; J gene: TRBJ1-4; CDR3 protein: CASSAGDREKLFF; CDR3 DNA: TGTGCCAGCAGCGCGGGGGACCGTGAAAAACTGTTTTTT
clone size: .; D gene: TRBD1; V gene: TRBV15; J gene: TRBJ1-4; CDR3 protein: CATSARTGANEKLFF; CDR3 DNA: TGTGCCACCAGCGCGCGGACAGGGGCTAATGAAAAACTGTTTTTT
clone size: .; D gene: .; V gene: TRBV5-1; J gene: TRBJ2-1; CDR3 protein: CASSPRGAGPGNEQFF; CDR3 DNA: TGCGCCAGCAGCCCGCGGGGAGCAGGGCCGGGCAATGAGCAGTTCTTC
clone size: .; D gene: TRBD2; V gene: TRBV11-2; J gene: TRBJ2-7; CDR3 protein: CASRGGRYEQYF; CDR3 DNA: TGTGCCAGCCGGGGGGGGCGGTACGAGCAGTACTTC
clone size: .; D gene: .; V gene: TRBV19; J gene: TRBJ2-3; CDR3 protein: CASSSRARARTDTQYF; CDR3 DNA: TGTGCCAGTAGTAGCCGCGCCCGCGCCCGCACAGATACGCAGTATTTT
clone size: once; D gene: TRBD2; V gene: TRBV27; J gene: TRBJ2-7; CDR3 protein: CASRLSGGYEQYF; CDR3 DNA: TGTGCCAGCCGATTAAGCGGGGGCTACGAGCAGTACTTC
clone size: .; D gene: .; V gene: TRBV28; J gene: TRBJ2-1; CDR3 protein: CASSLFYPSSYNEQFF; CDR3 DNA: TGTGCCAGCAGTTTATTCTACCCGAGCTCCTACAATGAGCAGTTCTTC
clone size: .; D gene: .; V gene: TRBV6-6; J gene: TRBJ1-5; CDR3 protein: CASSYSHNQPQHF; CDR3 DNA: TGTGCCAGCAGTTACTCTCACAATCAGCCCCAGCATTTT
clone size: .; D gene: TRBD2; V gene: TRBV5-4; J gene: TRBJ2-5; CDR3 protein: CASSPGLAGAQETQYF; CDR3 DNA: TGTGCCAGCAGCCCTGGACTAGCGGGTGCACAAGAGACCCAGTACTTC
clone size: .; D gene: .; V gene: TRBV18; J gene: TRBJ2-7; CDR3 protein: CASSPPSSGGEQYF; CDR3 DNA: TGTGCCAGCTCACCACCTAGTTCAGGAGGCGAGCAGTACTTC
clone size: .; D gene: TRBD2; V gene: TRBV4-1; J gene: TRBJ2-3; CDR3 protein: CASSQPLAGRTDTQYF; CDR3 DNA: TGCGCCAGCAGCCAGCCCCTAGCGGGGCGCACAGATACGCAGTATTTT
clone size: .; D gene: TRBD1; V gene: TRBV5-5; J gene: TRBJ2-7; CDR3 protein: CASSWGQGSGEQYF; CDR3 DNA: TGTGCCAGCAGCTGGGGACAGGGCTCTGGCGAGCAGTACTTC
clone size: .; D gene: .; V gene: TRBV28; J gene: TRBJ2-1; CDR3 protein: CASSPPGWRANEQFF; CDR3 DNA: TGTGCCAGCAGCCCCCCTGGGTGGAGGGCCAATGAGCAGTTCTTC
clone size: .; D gene: .; V gene: TRBV7-8; J gene: TRBJ2-6; CDR3 protein: CASSLRGGQSNVLTF; CDR3 DNA: TGTGCCAGCAGCTTAAGGGGGGGGCAGAGCAACGTCCTGACTTTC
clone size: .; D gene: .; V gene: TRBV28; J gene: TRBJ2-7; CDR3 protein: CASTSPSSSYEQYF; CDR3 DNA: TGTGCCAGCACCTCCCCGTCGAGCTCCTACGAGCAGTACTTC
clone size: .; D gene: .; V gene: TRBV2; J gene: TRBJ2-2; CDR3 protein: CASSDRETGELFF; CDR3 DNA: TGTGCCAGCAGTGACAGGGAAACCGGGGAGCTGTTTTTT
clone size: few; D gene: TRBD2; V gene: TRBV2; J gene: TRBJ2-3; CDR3 protein: CASSGSGGFVDTQYF; CDR3 DNA: TGTGCCAGCAGTGGTAGCGGGGGGTTTGTAGATACGCAGTATTTT
clone size: .; D gene: .; V gene: TRBV5-4; J gene: TRBJ1-2; CDR3 protein: CASSLRLGSLYGYTF; CDR3 DNA: TGTGCCAGCAGCTTGCGGTTGGGCAGCCTCTATGGCTACACCTTC
clone size: .; D gene: TRBD2; V gene: TRBV5-1; J gene: TRBJ2-1; CDR3 protein: CASSHRPGLAGRSSYNEQFF; CDR3 DNA: TGCGCCAGCAGCCATAGACCGGGACTAGCGGGTAGAAGCTCCTACAATGAGCAGTTCTTC
clone size: once; D gene: TRBD2; V gene: TRBV10-3; J gene: TRBJ2-7; CDR3 protein: CAIRLAGGSYEQYF; CDR3 DNA: TGTGCCATCAGACTAGCGGGAGGTAGCTACGAGCAGTACTTC
clone size: once; D gene: TRBD2; V gene: TRBV5-1; J gene: TRBJ2-7; CDR3 protein: CASSFSAGTYEQYF; CDR3 DNA: TGCGCCAGCAGCTTCTCAGCGGGAACCTACGAGCAGTACTTC
clone size: once; D gene: TRBD1; V gene: TRBV5-5; J gene: TRBJ2-6; CDR3 protein: CASSYWTGAQTGANVLTF; CDR3 DNA: TGTGCCAGCAGCTACTGGACAGGGGCCCAAACAGGGGCCAACGTCCTGACTTTC
clone size: .; D gene: TRBD1; V gene: TRBV5-1; J gene: TRBJ1-2; CDR3 protein: CASSARQGYGYTF; CDR3 DNA: TGCGCCAGCAGCGCCCGACAGGGATATGGCTACACCTTC
clone size: .; D gene: .; V gene: TRBV27; J gene: TRBJ2-7; CDR3 protein: CASSPGGEQYF; CDR3 DNA: TGTGCCAGCAGCCCAGGTGGAGAGCAGTACTTC
clone size: .; D gene: TRBD1; V gene: TRBV27; J gene: TRBJ1-2; CDR3 protein: CASSFQAGGHGYTF; CDR3 DNA: TGTGCCAGCAGTTTCCAGGCAGGGGGCCATGGCTACACCTTC
clone size: .; D gene: .; V gene: TRBV4-3; J gene: TRBJ2-5; CDR3 protein: CASSQEVWSETQYF; CDR3 DNA: TGCGCCAGCAGCCAAGAGGTTTGGAGCGAGACCCAGTACTTC
clone size: .; D gene: TRBD2; V gene: TRBV13; J gene: TRBJ2-3; CDR3 protein: CASSRVGGSRTDTQYF; CDR3 DNA: TGTGCCAGCAGCAGGGTCGGGGGGAGCCGCACAGATACGCAGTATTTT
clone size: .; D gene: .; V gene: TRBV9; J gene: TRBJ1-1; CDR3 protein: CASSPRIGNTEAFF; CDR3 DNA: TGTGCCAGCAGCCCCCGCATCGGGAACACTGAAGCTTTCTTT
clone size: .; D gene: TRBD2; V gene: TRBV27; J gene: TRBJ2-7; CDR3 protein: CASSTSASGMDEQYF; CDR3 DNA: TGTGCCAGCAGTACTAGCGCGTCAGGGATGGACGAGCAGTACTTC
clone size: .; D gene: TRBD1; V gene: TRBV7-6; J gene: TRBJ2-2; CDR3 protein: CASSSEGGYTGELFF; CDR3 DNA: TGTGCCAGCAGTTCCGAAGGGGGCTACACCGGGGAGCTGTTTTTT
clone size: .; D gene: TRBD2; V gene: TRBV29-1; J gene: TRBJ2-5; CDR3 protein: CSAGGGETQYF; CDR3 DNA: TGCAGCGCGGGAGGCGGGGAGACCCAGTACTTC
clone size: .; D gene: TRBD2; V gene: TRBV2; J gene: TRBJ2-1; CDR3 protein: CASTGLAGSYNEQFF; CDR3 DNA: TGTGCCAGCACCGGACTAGCGGGATCCTACAATGAGCAGTTCTTC
clone size: .; D gene: TRBD1; V gene: TRBV10-1; J gene: TRBJ2-7; CDR3 protein: CASSDLGPAGGEQYF; CDR3 DNA: TGCGCCAGCAGTGACTTAGGTCCGGCAGGGGGCGAGCAGTACTTC
clone size: .; D gene: .; V gene: TRBV6-6; J gene: TRBJ2-3; CDR3 protein: CASSYSSGDTQYF; CDR3 DNA: TGTGCCAGCAGTTACTCTTCGGGAGATACGCAGTATTTT
clone size: .; D gene: .; V gene: TRBV5-4; J gene: TRBJ1-2; CDR3 protein: CASSLVADMGYGYTF; CDR3 DNA: TGTGCCAGCAGCTTGGTCGCGGATATGGGCTATGGCTACACCTTC
clone size: .; D gene: TRBD2; V gene: TRBV5-8; J gene: TRBJ2-7; CDR3 protein: CASIAEWGGEQYF; CDR3 DNA: TGTGCCAGCATAGCCGAATGGGGGGGCGAGCAGTACTTC
clone size: .; D gene: TRBD1; V gene: TRBV6-5; J gene: TRBJ2-1; CDR3 protein: CASGPGTGYNEQFF; CDR3 DNA: TGTGCCAGCGGCCCCGGGACAGGGTACAATGAGCAGTTCTTC
clone size: .; D gene: .; V gene: TRBV29-1; J gene: TRBJ2-2; CDR3 protein: CSVRQGGTGELFF; CDR3 DNA: TGCAGCGTGAGGCAGGGTGGAACCGGGGAGCTGTTTTTT
clone size: .; D gene: TRBD2; V gene: TRBV27; J gene: TRBJ2-3; CDR3 protein: CASRRRPGLASDTQYF; CDR3 DNA: TGTGCCAGCAGACGTAGGCCGGGACTAGCATCCGATACGCAGTATTTT
clone size: .; D gene: TRBD2; V gene: TRBV28; J gene: TRBJ2-7; CDR3 protein: CASSSGSSGSSGPYEQYF; CDR3 DNA: TGTGCCAGCAGCTCCGGTTCTAGCGGTTCCTCAGGTCCCTACGAGCAGTACTTC
clone size: .; D gene: TRBD1; V gene: TRBV30; J gene: TRBJ2-7; CDR3 protein: CAWSGTGGMSGEQYF; CDR3 DNA: TGTGCCTGGAGTGGAACAGGGGGTATGTCGGGAGAGCAGTACTTC
clone size: once; D gene: .; V gene: TRBV5-1; J gene: TRBJ2-2; CDR3 protein: CASSPLQGAGELFF; CDR3 DNA: TGCGCCAGCAGCCCACTACAGGGAGCCGGGGAGCTGTTTTTT
clone size: few; D gene: .; V gene: TRBV19; J gene: TRBJ1-4; CDR3 protein: CASSIMGGDEKLFF; CDR3 DNA: TGTGCCAGTAGTATCATGGGAGGAGATGAAAAACTGTTTTTT
clone size: .; D gene: .; V gene: TRBV19; J gene: TRBJ1-1; CDR3 protein: CASSSTVNTEAFF; CDR3 DNA: TGTGCCAGTAGCTCCACAGTGAACACTGAAGCTTTCTTT
clone size: .; D gene: TRBD1; V gene: TRBV19; J gene: TRBJ2-7; CDR3 protein: CASRRQGGQNHKSYEQYF; CDR3 DNA: TGTGCCAGTAGGAGACAGGGGGGACAGAACCACAAGAGCTACGAGCAGTACTTC
clone size: .; D gene: TRBD2; V gene: TRBV11-3; J gene: TRBJ2-7; CDR3 protein: CASSLLAGDYEQYF; CDR3 DNA: TGTGCCAGCAGCTTACTAGCGGGGGACTACGAGCAGTACTTC
clone size: few; D gene: TRBD1; V gene: TRBV25-1; J gene: TRBJ1-2; CDR3 protein: CASSEAGGGGYTF; CDR3 DNA: TGTGCCAGCAGTGAGGCAGGGGGTGGTGGCTACACCTTC
clone size: .; D gene: TRBD2; V gene: TRBV18; J gene: TRBJ2-1; CDR3 protein: CASSRLGLAENNEQFF; CDR3 DNA: TGTGCCAGCTCCCGGCTGGGACTAGCGGAAAACAATGAGCAGTTCTTC